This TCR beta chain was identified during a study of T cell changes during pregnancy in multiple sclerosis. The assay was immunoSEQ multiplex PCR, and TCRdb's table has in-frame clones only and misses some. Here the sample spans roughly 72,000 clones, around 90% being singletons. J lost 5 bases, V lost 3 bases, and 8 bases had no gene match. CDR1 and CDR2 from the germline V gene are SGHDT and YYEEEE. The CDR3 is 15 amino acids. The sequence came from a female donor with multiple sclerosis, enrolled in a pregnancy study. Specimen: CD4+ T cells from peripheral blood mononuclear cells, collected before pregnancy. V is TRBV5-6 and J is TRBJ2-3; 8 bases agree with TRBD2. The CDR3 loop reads CASSSPGTREDTQYF. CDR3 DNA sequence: TGTGCCAGCAGCTCTCCCGGGACTAGGGAAGATACGCAGTATTTT.